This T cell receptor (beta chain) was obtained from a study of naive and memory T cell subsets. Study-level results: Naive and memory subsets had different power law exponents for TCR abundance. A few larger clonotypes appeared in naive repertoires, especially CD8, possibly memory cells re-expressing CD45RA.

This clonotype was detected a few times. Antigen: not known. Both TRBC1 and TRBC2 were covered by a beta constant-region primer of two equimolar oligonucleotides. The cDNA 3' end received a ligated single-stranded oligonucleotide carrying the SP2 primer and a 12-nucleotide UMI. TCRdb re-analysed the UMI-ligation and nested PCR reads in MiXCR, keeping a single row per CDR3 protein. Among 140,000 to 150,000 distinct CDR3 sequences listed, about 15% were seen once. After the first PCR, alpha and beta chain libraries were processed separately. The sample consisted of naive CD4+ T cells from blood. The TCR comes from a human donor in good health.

CDR3: CASSHPVRGTGELFF. CDR3 nucleotides: TGTGCCAGCAGCCACCCGGTCCGGGGCACCGGGGAGCTGTTTTTT. The chain recombines TRBV7-8 with TRBJ2-2; the D gene is possibly TRBD2 (5 bases). This CDR3 contains 15 residues. The V gene lost 5 bases and the J gene lost 4 bases, with 14 bases spanning the gap. Germline V lookup: CDR1 SGHVS, CDR2 FQNEAQ.